This entry is about one TCR beta chain. The antigen remains undetermined. This entry comes from a study of identical twins. The study's findings and limits: When twins shared out-of-frame alpha sequences, those sequences had excess low generation probability. There is a chance that invariant MAIT and iNKT cells partially muddied zero-insertion analyses. Excess sharing by twins proved weaker in beta out-of-frame sequences.

The CDR3 is 14 amino acids. J gave up 5 bases and V 2 bases, and 6 bases lay outside the gene matches. CDR1 and CDR2 (germline): DFQATT, SNEGSKA (reference sequence). MiXCR was run by TCRdb on the 5' RACE reads, yielding one entry per CDR3 protein. The sample holds 540,000 or so distinct CDR3 sequences, approximately 20% seen once. This sample also appeared in a second study, on yellow fever vaccine responses in identical twins.

The sample taken for sequencing was CD4+ T cells sorted from blood. The chain has TRBV20-1 and TRBJ1-1, with 9 bases fitting TRBD1. The receptor was derived from a woman aged 18-30 years in good health. The CDR3 here is CSARSRTGETEAFF. For the CDR3, the DNA is TGCAGTGCTAGATCCCGGACAGGGGAGACTGAAGCTTTCTTT.